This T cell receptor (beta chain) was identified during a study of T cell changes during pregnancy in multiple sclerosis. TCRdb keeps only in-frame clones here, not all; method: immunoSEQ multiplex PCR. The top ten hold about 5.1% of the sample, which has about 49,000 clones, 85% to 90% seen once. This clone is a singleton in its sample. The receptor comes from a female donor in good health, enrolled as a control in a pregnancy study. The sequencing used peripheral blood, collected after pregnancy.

The CDR3 bases are TGCGCCAGCAGCCAAGCTAGACAGGGCCCCTACGAGCAGTACTTC. Amino acids: CASSQARQGPYEQYF. The chain couples TRBV4-3 to TRBJ2-7; 7 positions agree with TRBD1. After removal of 1 base from V and 2 bases from J, the junction contained 5 bases not matched to a gene. The length of the CDR3 is 15 residues. Looked up from germline, CDR1 is LGHNA and CDR2 is YSLEER.